The clone carrying this TCR beta chain was observed a handful of times. What it recognizes is unknown. Around 0.55 micrograms of biopsy DNA per sample underwent TCRB immunosequencing. Assay: immunoSEQ multiplex PCR; the TCRdb copy retains only in-frame clones and omits some. In the table there are about 16,000 clones, approximately 94% of which are singletons. This sample is part of a study of T cell repertoires in ileal Crohn's disease. Study summary: Surgery for a complication: stricturing in around 60%, penetrating in approximately 40%.

Overall study findings and caveats: Mucosal expansions were suggested to be mainly CD8 T cells.

Germline CDR1 and CDR2: SGDLS and YYNGEE. The CDR3 length is 18 residues. The V end lost 0 bases, the J end lost 1 base, and 16 bases lay between the germline ends. The clonotype originates from an adult with Crohn's disease. Sequences were obtained from ileal tissue. This chain joins TRBV9 and TRBJ2-2; a possible D gene is TRBD2 (5 bases). The CDR3 DNA reads as TGTGCCAGCAGCGTAGAAGCCACGGCGGGTAGGAACACCGGGGAGCTGTTTTTT. The encoded protein is CASSVEATAGRNTGELFF.